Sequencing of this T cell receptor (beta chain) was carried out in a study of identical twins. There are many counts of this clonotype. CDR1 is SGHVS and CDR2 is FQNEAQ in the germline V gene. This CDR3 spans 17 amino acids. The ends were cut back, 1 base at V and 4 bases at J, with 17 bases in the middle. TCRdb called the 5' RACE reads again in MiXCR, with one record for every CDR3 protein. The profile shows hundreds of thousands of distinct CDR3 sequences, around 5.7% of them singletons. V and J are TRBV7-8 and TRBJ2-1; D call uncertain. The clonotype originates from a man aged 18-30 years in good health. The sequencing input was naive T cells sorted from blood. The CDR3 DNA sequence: TGTGCCAGCAGCTTAGAATCCGGGCCCGCCCTGTACAATGAGCAGTTCTTC. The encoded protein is CASSLESGPALYNEQFF.